Listed below are T cell receptor beta chains from one sample, sequenced in a study of T cell responses to AZD1222 COVID-19 vaccine. Here immunoSEQ multiplex PCR was the method, and the copy in TCRdb shows in-frame clones only, minus some. The sample lists some 140,000 clones, roughly 80% occurring once. The sample in question was peripheral blood, obtained on day 0 of AZD1222 vaccination. All receptors derive from an adult in good health. The CDR3 runs from the conserved cysteine through the conserved F or W. The order of the fields is J gene, V gene, clone size, D gene, CDR3 protein, CDR3 DNA. The D gene is left open where the match is weak. The size entry is marked missing in some rows and otherwise reads once, few, many or a size class.

TRBJ2-7,TRBV6-1,.,.,CASSEAEHYEQYF,TGTGCCAGCAGTGAAGCGGAACACTACGAGCAGTACTTC
TRBJ1-2,TRBV11-2,.,.,CASSFLEGGYGYTF,TGTGCCAGCAGCTTTTTAGAGGGCGGCTATGGCTACACCTTC
TRBJ2-7,TRBV27,once,TRBD2,CASSAGGEQYF,TGTGCCAGCAGTGCGGGGGGCGAGCAGTACTTC
TRBJ1-4,TRBV3-1/TRBV3-2,.,.,CASSQRGGPGPNEKLFF,TGTGCCAGCAGCCAACGGGGGGGGCCAGGGCCTAATGAAAAACTGTTTTTT
TRBJ1-2,TRBV5-6,.,.,CASSPPLGTSNYGYTF,TGTGCCAGCAGCCCCCCCCTAGGGACATCTAACTATGGCTACACCTTC
TRBJ1-1,TRBV28,.,TRBD1,CASMTGEGLTEAFF,TGTGCCAGCATGACAGGGGAGGGACTCACTGAAGCTTTCTTT
TRBJ1-1,TRBV27,.,.,CASSPEVQGNTEAFF,TGTGCCAGCAGTCCGGAGGTACAGGGGAACACTGAAGCTTTCTTT
TRBJ2-7,TRBV5-1,once,.,CASSSSGFVGYEQYF,TGCGCCAGCAGCTCCTCAGGGTTTGTGGGCTACGAGCAGTACTTC
TRBJ2-3,TRBV25-1,.,TRBD2,CASRATSGTDTQYF,TGTGCCAGCAGAGCAACTAGCGGCACAGATACGCAGTATTTT
TRBJ2-5,TRBV6-1,.,.,CASSVGVGGTRETQYF,TGTGCCAGCAGTGTAGGGGTAGGGGGGACTCGGGAGACCCAGTACTTC
TRBJ2-5,TRBV5-1,few,.,CASSELARAGETQYF,TGCGCCAGCAGCGAACTGGCCAGGGCCGGGGAGACCCAGTACTTC
TRBJ2-3,TRBV3-1/TRBV3-2,.,TRBD1,CASSLGQDTQYF,TGTGCCAGCAGCCTAGGACAGGACACGCAGTATTTT
TRBJ2-3,TRBV7-3,.,.,CASSLGQLETDTQYF,TGTGCCAGCAGCTTAGGTCAGCTCGAGACAGATACGCAGTATTTT
TRBJ1-2,TRBV5-1,.,.,CAIRDDQDGYTF,TGCGCCATCCGAGATGACCAGGATGGCTACACCTTC
TRBJ1-6,TRBV19,.,.,CASRLPSSPLHF,TGTGCCAGTAGACTTCCTTCATCACCCCTCCACTTT
TRBJ2-2,TRBV27,.,.,CASSLPLPGGELFF,TGTGCCAGCAGTTTACCCTTGCCGGGGGGGGAGCTGTTTTTT
TRBJ2-5,TRBV29-1,.,.,CSERVQETQYF,TGCAGCGAAAGGGTCCAAGAGACCCAGTACTTC
TRBJ1-1,TRBV28,.,.,CASSLFGDYTEAFF,TGTGCCAGCAGTTTATTTGGAGATTACACTGAAGCTTTCTTT
TRBJ2-7,TRBV9,.,.,CASSVENRQTAF,TGTGCCAGCAGCGTAGAAAACAGACAAACTGCCTTC
TRBJ1-2,TRBV3-1/TRBV3-2,.,TRBD1,CASSQPTGVYGYTF,TGTGCCAGCAGCCAACCAACAGGGGTTTATGGCTACACCTTC
TRBJ1-1,TRBV2,.,.,CASRAGRRNTEAFF,TGTGCCAGCAGGGCTGGGAGGAGGAACACTGAAGCTTTCTTT
TRBJ1-1,TRBV6-6,once,.,CASSYSQARVTEAFF,TGTGCCAGCAGTTACTCGCAGGCTCGGGTCACTGAAGCTTTCTTT